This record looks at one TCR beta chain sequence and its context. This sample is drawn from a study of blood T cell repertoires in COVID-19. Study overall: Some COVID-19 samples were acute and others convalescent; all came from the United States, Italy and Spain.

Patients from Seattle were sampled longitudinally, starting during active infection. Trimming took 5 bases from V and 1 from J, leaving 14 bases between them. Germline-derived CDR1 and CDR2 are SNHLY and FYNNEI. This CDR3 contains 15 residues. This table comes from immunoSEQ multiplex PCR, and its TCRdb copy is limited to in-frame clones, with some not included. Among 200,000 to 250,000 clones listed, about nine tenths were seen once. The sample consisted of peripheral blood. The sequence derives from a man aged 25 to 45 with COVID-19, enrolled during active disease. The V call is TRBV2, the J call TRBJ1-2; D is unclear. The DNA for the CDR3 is TGTGCCAGCAGTCCACACCCGCCAGTTAACTATGGCTACACCTTC. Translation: CASSPHPPVNYGYTF.